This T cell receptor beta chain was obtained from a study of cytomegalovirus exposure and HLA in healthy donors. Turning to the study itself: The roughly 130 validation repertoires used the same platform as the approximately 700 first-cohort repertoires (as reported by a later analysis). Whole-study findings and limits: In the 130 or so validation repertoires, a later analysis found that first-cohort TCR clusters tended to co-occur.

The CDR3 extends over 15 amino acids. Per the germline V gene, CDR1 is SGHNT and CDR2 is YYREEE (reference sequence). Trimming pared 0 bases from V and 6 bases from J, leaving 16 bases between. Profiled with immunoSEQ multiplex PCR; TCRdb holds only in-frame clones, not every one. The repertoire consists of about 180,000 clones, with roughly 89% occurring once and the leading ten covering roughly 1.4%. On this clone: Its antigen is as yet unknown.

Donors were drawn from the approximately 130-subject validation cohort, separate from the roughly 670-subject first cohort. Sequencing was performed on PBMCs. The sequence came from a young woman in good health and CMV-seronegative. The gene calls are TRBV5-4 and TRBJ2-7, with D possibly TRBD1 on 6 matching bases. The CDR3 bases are TGTGCCAGCAGCTTGGCCCCCGCAGGGGAGTTCGAGCAGTACTTC. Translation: CASSLAPAGEFEQYF.